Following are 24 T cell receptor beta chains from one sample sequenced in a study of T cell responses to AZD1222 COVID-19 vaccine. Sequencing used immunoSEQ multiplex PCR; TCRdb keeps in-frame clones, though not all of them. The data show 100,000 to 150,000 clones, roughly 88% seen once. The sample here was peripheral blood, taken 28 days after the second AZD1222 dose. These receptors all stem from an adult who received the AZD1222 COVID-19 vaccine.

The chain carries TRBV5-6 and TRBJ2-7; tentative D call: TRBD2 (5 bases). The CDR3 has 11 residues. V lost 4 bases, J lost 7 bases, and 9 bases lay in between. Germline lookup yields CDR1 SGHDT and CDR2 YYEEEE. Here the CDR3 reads CASSLTGEQYF. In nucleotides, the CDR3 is TGTGCCAGCAGCCTGACGGGGGAGCAGTACTTC.

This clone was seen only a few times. The CDR3 loop reads CASRSTVDHGGEKLFF. CDR3 bases: TGCGCCAGCAGGAGTACCGTGGATCACGGGGGTGAAAAACTGTTTTTT. The rearrangement links TRBV4-1 to TRBJ1-4; tentative D call: TRBD1 (5 bases). The CDR3 is 16 residues long. The V end lost 6 bases, the J end lost 7 bases, and 21 bases lay between the germline ends. Germline values: CDR1 MGHRA, CDR2 YSYEKL.

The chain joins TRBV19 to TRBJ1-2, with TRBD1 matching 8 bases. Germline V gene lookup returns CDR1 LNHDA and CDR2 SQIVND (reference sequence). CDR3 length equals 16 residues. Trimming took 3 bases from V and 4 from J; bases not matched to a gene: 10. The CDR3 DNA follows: TGTGCCAGTAGTATCAGGGGCCAGGGGGCTGCCTATGGCTACACCTTC. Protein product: CASSIRGQGAAYGYTF.

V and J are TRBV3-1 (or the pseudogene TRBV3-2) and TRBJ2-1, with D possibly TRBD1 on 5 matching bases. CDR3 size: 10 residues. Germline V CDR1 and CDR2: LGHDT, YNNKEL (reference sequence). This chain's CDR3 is CARRVGVKFF. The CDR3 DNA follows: TGTGCACGCAGGGTTGGCGTGAAGTTCTTC.

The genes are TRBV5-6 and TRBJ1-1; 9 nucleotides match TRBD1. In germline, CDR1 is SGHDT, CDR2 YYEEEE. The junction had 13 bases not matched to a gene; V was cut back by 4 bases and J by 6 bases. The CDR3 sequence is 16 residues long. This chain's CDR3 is CASSQEGQGIIAEAFF. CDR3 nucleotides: TGTGCCAGCAGCCAAGAGGGACAGGGCATTATCGCTGAAGCTTTCTTT.

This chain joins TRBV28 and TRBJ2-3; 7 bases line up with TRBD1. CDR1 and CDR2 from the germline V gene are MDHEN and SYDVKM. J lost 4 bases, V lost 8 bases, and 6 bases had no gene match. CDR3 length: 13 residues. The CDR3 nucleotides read TGTGCCAGCCGGGACAGACAAGCAGATACGCAGTATTTT. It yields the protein CASRDRQADTQYF.

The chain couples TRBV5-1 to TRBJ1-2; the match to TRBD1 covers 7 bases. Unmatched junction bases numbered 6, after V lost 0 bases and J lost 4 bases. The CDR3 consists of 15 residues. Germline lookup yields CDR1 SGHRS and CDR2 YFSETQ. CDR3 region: CASSLAAGGGYGYTF. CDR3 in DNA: TGCGCCAGCAGCTTGGCCGCAGGGGGAGGCTATGGCTACACCTTC.

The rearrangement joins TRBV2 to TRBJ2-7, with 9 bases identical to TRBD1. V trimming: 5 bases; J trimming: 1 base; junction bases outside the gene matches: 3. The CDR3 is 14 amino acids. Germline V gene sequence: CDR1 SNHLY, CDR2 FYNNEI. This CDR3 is CASSIGTGSYEQYF. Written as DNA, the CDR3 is TGTGCCAGCAGTATAGGGACAGGGTCCTACGAGCAGTACTTC. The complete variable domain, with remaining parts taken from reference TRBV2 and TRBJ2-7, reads EPEVTQTPSHQVTQMGQEVILRCVPISNHLYFYWYRQILGQKVEFLVSFYNNEISEKSEIFDDQFSVERPDGSNFTLKIRSTKLEDSAMYFCASSIGTGSYEQYFGPGTRLTVT.

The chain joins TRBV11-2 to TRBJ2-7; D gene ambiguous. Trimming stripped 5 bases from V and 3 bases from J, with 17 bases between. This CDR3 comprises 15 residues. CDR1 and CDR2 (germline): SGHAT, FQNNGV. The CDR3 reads CASSVRSGLLYEQYF. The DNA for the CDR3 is TGTGCCAGCAGCGTTCGCTCCGGGCTCCTCTACGAGCAGTACTTC.

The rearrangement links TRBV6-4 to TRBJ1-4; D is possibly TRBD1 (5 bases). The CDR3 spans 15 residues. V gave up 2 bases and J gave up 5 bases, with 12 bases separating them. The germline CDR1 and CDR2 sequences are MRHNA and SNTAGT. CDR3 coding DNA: TGTGCCAGCAGTGACACCCAGGGCGGGAATGAAAAACTGTTTTTT. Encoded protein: CASSDTQGGNEKLFF.

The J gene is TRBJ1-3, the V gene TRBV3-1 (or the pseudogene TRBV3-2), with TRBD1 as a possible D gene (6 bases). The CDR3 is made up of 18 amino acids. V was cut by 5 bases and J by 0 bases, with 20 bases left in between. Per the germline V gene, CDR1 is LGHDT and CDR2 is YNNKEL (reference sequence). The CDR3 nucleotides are TGTGCCAGCAGCGGAAGGGGGGCAGAGTCCTACTCTGGAAACACCATATATTTT. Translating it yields CASSGRGAESYSGNTIYF.

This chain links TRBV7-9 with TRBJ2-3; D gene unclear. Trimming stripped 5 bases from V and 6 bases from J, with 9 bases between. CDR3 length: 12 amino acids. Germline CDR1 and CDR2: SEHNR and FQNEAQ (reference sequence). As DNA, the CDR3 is TGTGCCAGCAGCCCGACTGTCGATACGCAGTATTTT. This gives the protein CASSPTVDTQYF.

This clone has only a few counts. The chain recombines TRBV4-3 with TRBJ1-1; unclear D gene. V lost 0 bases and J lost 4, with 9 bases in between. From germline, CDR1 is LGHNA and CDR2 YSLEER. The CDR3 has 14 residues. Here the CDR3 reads CASSQEPRGTEAFF. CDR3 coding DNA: TGCGCCAGCAGCCAAGAGCCCCGGGGCACTGAAGCTTTCTTT.

CDR3 nucleotide sequence: TGTGCCAGCAGCCGCCAGGTTGGCTACACCTTC. Translating gives CASSRQVGYTF. This chain joins TRBV11-2 and TRBJ1-2; D is uncertain. The CDR3 is 11 residues long. V lost 5 bases, J lost 7 bases, and 8 bases lay in between. Germline CDR1 and CDR2: SGHAT and FQNNGV.

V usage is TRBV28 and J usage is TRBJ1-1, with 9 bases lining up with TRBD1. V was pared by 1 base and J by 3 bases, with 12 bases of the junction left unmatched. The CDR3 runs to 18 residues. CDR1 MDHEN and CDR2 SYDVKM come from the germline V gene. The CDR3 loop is CASSLSWDRVSRHTEAFF. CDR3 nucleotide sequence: TGTGCCAGCAGTTTATCGTGGGACAGGGTTAGTAGGCACACTGAAGCTTTCTTT.

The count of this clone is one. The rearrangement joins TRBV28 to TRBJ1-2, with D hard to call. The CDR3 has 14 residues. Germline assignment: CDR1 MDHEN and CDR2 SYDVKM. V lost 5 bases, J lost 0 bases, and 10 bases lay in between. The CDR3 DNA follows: TGTGCCAGCAGTCCTAGTGGAGCTAACTATGGCTACACCTTC. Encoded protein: CASSPSGANYGYTF.

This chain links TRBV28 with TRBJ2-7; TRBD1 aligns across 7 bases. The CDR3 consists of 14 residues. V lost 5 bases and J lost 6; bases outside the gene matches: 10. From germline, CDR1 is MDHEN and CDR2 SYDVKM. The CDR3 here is CASSIRDSTGEQYF. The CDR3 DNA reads TGTGCCAGCAGTATCCGGGACAGTACCGGCGAGCAGTACTTC.

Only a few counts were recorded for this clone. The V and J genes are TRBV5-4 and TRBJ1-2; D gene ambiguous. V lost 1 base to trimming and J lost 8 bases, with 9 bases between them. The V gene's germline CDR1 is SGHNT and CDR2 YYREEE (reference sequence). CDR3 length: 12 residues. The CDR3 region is CASSLQERGYTF. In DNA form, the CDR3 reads TGTGCCAGCAGCTTGCAGGAACGGGGCTACACCTTC.

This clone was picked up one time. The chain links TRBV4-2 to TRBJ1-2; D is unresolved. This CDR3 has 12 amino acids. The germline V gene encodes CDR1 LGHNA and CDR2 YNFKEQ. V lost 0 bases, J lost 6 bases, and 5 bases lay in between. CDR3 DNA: TGTGCCAGCAGCCAAGATGGGGATGGCTACACCTTC. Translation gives CASSQDGDGYTF.

The DNA for the CDR3 is TGTGCCAGCAGTCGCCGGGACAGGCCCTACTCTGGAAACACCATATATTTT. It codes for CASSRRDRPYSGNTIYF. This chain uses TRBV6-2 or TRBV6-3 with TRBJ1-3; the match to TRBD1 covers 8 bases. CDR1 and CDR2 (germline): MNHEY, SVGEGT. With 5 bases clipped from V and 0 bases from J, the junction kept 9 bases outside the gene matches. The CDR3 sequence is 17 residues long.

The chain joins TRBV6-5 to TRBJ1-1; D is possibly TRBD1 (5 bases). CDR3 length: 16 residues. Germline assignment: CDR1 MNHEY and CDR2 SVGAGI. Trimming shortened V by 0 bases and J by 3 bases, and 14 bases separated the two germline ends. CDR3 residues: CASSYSIGALDTEAFF. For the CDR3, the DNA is TGTGCCAGCAGTTACTCGATTGGGGCGCTTGACACTGAAGCTTTCTTT.

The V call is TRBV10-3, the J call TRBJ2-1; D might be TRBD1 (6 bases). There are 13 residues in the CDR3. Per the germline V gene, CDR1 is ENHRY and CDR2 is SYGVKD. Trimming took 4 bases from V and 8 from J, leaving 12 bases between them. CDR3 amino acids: CAISGTQGDEQFF. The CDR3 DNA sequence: TGTGCCATCAGTGGGACACAGGGCGATGAGCAGTTCTTC.

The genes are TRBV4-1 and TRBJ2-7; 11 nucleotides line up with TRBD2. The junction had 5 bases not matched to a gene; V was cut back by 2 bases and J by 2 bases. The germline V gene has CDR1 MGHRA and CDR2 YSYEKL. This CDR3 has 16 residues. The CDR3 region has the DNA TGCGCCAGCAGCCAAACTCTAGCGGGGGGAACCTACGAGCAGTACTTC. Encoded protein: CASSQTLAGGTYEQYF.

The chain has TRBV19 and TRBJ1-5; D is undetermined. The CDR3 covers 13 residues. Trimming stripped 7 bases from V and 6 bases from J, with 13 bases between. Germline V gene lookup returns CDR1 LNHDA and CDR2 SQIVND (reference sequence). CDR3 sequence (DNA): TGTGCCAGTACCCTGGAATTTGGTCAGCCCCAGCATTTT. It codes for CASTLEFGQPQHF.